The clone carrying this T cell receptor beta chain was counted a few times. Its specificity is unknown. This record comes from a study of beta chain features in type 1 diabetes. Findings and limits, study-wide: All four CD4+ subsets from Type 1 diabetes patients carried moderately but significantly shorter TCRB CDR3s.

CDR3 length: 15 amino acids. V lost 5 bases, J lost 3 bases, and 7 bases stayed unmatched. Germline V gene data show CDR1 as SGHKS and CDR2 as YYEKEE (reference sequence). What was sequenced were expressed TCRB transcripts, since all of the isolated RNA had been reverse transcribed. Sequencing was performed with immunoSEQ multiplex PCR; in TCRdb, only in-frame clones are kept and a portion is missing. The repertoire holds 100,000 to 150,000 clones, with around 16% as singletons. The chain recombines TRBV5-5 with TRBJ2-1; 8 bases fit TRBD2. Sequencing was done on a sample of central memory CD4+ T cells from blood. This TCR came from a man between 18 and 35 years old with type 1 diabetes. CDR3 protein: CASRIDSGGYNEQFF. CDR3 nucleotide sequence: TGTGCCAGCAGAATAGACAGCGGGGGCTACAATGAGCAGTTCTTC. Full variable domain (missing parts from reference TRBV5-5 and TRBJ2-1): DAGVTQSPTHLIKTRGQQVTLRCSPISGHKSVSWYQQVLGQGPQFIFQYYEKEERGRGNFPDRFSARQFPNYSSELNVNALLLGDSALYLCASRIDSGGYNEQFFGPGTRLTVL.